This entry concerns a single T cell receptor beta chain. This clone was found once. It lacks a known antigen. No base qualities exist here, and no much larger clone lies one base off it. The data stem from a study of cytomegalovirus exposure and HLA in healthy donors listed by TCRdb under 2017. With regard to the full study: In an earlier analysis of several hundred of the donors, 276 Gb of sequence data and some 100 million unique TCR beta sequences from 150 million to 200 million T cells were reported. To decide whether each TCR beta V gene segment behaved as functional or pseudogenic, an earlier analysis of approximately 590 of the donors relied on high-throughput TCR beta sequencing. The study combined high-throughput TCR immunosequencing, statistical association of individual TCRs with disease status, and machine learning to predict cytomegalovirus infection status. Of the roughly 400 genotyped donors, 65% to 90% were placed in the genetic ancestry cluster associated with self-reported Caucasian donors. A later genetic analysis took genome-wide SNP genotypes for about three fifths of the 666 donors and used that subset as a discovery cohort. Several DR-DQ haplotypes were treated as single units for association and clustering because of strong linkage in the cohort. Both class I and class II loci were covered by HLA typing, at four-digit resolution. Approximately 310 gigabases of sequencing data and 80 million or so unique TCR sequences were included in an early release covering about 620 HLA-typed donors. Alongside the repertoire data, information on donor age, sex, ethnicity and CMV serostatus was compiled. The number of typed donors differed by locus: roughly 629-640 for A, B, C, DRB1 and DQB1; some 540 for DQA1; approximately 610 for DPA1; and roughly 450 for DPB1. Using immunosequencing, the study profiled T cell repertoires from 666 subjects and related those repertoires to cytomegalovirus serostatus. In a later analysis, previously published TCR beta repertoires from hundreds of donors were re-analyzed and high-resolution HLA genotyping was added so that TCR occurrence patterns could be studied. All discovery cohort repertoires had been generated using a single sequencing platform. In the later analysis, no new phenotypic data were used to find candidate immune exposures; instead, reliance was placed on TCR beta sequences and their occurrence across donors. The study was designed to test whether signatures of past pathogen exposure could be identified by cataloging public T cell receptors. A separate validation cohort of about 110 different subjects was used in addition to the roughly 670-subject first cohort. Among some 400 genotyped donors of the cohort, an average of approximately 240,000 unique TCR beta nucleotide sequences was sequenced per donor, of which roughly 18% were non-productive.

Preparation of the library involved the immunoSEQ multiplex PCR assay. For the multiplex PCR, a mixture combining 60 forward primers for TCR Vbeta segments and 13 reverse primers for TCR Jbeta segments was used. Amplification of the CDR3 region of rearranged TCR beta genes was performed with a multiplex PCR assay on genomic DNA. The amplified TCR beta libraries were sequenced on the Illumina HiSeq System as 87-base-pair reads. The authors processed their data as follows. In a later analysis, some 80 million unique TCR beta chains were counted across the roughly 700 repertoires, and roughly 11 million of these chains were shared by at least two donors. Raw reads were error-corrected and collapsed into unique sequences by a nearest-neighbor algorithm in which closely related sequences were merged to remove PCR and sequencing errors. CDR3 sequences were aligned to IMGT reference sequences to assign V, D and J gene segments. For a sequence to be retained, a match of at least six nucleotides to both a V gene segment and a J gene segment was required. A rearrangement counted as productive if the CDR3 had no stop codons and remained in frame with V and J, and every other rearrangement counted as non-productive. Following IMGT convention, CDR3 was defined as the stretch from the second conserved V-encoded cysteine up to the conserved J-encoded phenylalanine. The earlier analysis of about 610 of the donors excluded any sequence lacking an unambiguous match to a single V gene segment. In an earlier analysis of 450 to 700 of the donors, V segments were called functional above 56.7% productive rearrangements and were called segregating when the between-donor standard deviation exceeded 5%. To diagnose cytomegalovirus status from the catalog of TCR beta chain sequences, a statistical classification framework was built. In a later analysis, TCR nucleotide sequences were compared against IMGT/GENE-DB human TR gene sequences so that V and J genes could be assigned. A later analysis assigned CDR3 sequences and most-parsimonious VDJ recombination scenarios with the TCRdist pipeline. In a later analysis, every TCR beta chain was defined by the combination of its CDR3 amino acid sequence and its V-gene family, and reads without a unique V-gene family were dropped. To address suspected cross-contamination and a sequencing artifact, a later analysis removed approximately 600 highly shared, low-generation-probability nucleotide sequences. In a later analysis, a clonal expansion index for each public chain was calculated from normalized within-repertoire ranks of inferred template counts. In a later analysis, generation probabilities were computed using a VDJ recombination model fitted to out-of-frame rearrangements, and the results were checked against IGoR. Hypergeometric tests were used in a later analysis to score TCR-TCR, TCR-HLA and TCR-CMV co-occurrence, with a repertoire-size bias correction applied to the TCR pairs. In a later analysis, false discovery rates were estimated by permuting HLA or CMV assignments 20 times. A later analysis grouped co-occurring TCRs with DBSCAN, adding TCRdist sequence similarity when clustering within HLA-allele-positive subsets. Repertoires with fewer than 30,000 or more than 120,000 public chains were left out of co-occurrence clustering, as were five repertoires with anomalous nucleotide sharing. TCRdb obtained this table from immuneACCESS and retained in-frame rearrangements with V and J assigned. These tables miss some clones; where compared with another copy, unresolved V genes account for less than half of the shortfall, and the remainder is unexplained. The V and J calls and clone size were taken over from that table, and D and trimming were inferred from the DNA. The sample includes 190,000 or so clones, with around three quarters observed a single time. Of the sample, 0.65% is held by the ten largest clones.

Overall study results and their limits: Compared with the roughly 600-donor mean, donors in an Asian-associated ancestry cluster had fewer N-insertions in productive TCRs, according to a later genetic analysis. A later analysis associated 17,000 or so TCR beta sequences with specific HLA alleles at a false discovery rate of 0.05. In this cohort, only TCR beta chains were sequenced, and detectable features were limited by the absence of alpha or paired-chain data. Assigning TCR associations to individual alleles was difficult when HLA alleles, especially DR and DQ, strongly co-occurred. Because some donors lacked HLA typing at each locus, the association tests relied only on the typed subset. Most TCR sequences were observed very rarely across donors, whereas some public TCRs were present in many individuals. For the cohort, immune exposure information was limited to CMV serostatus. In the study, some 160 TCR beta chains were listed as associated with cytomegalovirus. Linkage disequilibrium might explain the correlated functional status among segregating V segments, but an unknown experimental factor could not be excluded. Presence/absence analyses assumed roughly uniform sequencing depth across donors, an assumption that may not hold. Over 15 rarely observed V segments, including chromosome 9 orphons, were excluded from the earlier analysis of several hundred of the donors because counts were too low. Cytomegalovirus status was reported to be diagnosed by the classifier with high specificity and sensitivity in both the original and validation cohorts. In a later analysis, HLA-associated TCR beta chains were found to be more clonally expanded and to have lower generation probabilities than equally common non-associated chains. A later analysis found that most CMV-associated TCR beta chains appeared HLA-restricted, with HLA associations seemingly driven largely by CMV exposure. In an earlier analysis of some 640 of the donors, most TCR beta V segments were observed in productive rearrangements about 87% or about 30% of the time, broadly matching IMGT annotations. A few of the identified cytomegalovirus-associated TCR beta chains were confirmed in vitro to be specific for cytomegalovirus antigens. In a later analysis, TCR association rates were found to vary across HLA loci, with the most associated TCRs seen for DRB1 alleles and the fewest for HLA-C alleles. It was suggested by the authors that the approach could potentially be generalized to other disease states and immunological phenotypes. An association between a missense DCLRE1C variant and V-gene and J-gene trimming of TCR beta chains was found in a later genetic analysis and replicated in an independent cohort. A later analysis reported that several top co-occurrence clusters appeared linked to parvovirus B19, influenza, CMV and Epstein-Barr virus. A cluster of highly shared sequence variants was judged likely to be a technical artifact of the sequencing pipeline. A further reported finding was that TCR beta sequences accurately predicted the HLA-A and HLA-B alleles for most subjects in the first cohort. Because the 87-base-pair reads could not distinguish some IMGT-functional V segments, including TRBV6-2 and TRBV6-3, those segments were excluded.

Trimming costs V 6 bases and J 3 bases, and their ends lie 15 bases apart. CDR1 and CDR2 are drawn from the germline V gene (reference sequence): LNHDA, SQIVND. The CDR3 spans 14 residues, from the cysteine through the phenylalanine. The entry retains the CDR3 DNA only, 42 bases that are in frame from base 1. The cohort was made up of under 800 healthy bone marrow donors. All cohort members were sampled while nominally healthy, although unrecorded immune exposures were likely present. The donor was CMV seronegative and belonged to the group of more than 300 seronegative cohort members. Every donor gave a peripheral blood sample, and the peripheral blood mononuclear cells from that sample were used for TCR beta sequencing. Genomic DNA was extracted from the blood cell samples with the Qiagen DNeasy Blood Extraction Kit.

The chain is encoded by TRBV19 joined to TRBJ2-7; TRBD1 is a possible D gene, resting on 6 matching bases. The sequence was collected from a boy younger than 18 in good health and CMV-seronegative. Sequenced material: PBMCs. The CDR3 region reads CASRSDRLNYEQYF. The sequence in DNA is TGTGCCAGTAGATCTGACAGGCTCAACTACGAGCAGTACTTC.